This T cell receptor beta chain stems from a study of T cell clonotyping in hematopoietic cell transplantation. Study-level results: Few recipient clonotypes overlapped donors; over 95% were de novo at given depth. Graft donor and pretransplant recipient Inverse Simpson Index values predicted broader posttransplant TCR diversity. No sorting was done, leaving CD4 and CD8 contributions mixed. Recipient TCR diversity dropped after transplant; expanded clonotypes rose from day 30 to 180.

Comments on this clone: Antigen specificity is unknown.

Clones were sequenced by immunoSEQ multiplex PCR, and TCRdb holds only the in-frame ones, with some missing. The sample contains 17,000 or so clones, roughly 90% of which appear only once. The sample was peripheral blood mononuclear cells. The source is a man aged 50 or older in good health. Some clones in this sample may be carry-over from other donors' samples.

CDR3 amino acids: CASRNTGSNQPQHF. The CDR3 DNA sequence: TGTGCCAGCAGGAACACAGGGAGCAATCAGCCCCAGCATTTT. The chain has TRBV2 and TRBJ1-5; D might be TRBD1 (6 bases). V gave up 6 bases and J gave up 1 base, with 10 bases separating them. Germline CDR1 reads SNHLY; CDR2 reads FYNNEI. The CDR3 loop spans 14 amino acids.